Below, one T cell receptor beta chain is given with its context. Its antigen is unidentified. A multiplex PCR was run with 60 Vbeta primers and 13 Jbeta primers. This table comes from immunoSEQ multiplex PCR, and its TCRdb copy is limited to in-frame clones, with some not included. This sample has 150,000 or so clones, with 80% to 90% found just once. The sample is drawn from a study of cytomegalovirus exposure and HLA in healthy donors. General observations from the study: Across all donors, roughly uniform sequencing depth was an assumption of the presence/absence analyses. Some TCR beta chains (roughly 160 of them) were listed as cytomegalovirus-associated. High specificity and sensitivity for cytomegalovirus status were reported for the classifier.

The donors were healthy bone marrow donors. The source material was PBMCs. The receptor comes from a man younger than 35 in good health and CMV-seronegative.

The CDR3 here is CASSDPGQGAGETQYF. For the CDR3, the DNA is TGTGCCAGCAGTGACCCCGGACAGGGGGCTGGGGAGACCCAGTACTTC. The chain uses TRBV6-1 and TRBJ2-5, with 11 bases matching TRBD1. The CDR3 contains 16 residues. Trimming at V came to 3 bases and at J to 5 bases, leaving 8 bases not matched to a gene. Germline V gene lookup returns CDR1 MNHNS and CDR2 SASEGT.